The clone carrying this T cell receptor (beta chain) was seen just once. Grouping used clinical history reported by participants in a survey and questionnaire. The CDR3 loop spans 14 amino acids. The germline gives CDR1 MNHEY, CDR2 SVGAGI. Trimming shortened V by 2 bases and J by 6 bases, and 13 bases separated the two germline ends. Measured with immunoSEQ multiplex PCR; TCRdb has only the in-frame clones, and not every one. In the table there are approximately 260,000 clones, 85% to 90% of which are singletons. This sample stems from a study of blood T cell repertoires in COVID-19. Sequences were obtained from PBMCs or T cells enriched from blood (not recorded which). This receptor was obtained from an older woman who had recovered from COVID-19. This chain connects TRBV6-5 to TRBJ1-1; TRBD1 is a possible D gene (5 bases). For the CDR3, the DNA is TGTGCCAGCAGTTACAGTCCCAGCAGGGCTGAAGCTTTCTTT. This encodes CASSYSPSRAEAFF.